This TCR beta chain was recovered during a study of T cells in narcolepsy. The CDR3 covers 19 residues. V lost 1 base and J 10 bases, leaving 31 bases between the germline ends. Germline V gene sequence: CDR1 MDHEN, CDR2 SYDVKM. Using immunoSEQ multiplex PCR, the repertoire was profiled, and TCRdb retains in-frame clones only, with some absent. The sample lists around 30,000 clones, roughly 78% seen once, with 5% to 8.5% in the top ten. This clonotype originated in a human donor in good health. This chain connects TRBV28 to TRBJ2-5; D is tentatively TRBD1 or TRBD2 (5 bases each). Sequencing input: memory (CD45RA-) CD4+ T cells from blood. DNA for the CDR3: TGTGCCAGCAGTTTATCCCCCCCCCAGGGCCGGGGTTTGCAGGAGGACCAGTACTTC. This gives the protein CASSLSPPQGRGLQEDQYF.